The 23 T cell receptor beta chains listed next were all sequenced from one sample in a study of T cell responses to AZD1222 COVID-19 vaccine. Profiled with immunoSEQ multiplex PCR; TCRdb holds only in-frame clones, not every one. The table shows 65,000 to 70,000 clones, with 83% occurring only once. Here the sequenced sample was peripheral blood, taken 28 days after the second AZD1222 dose. Receptor source: an adult who received the AZD1222 COVID-19 vaccine.

The chain joins TRBV5-1 to TRBJ1-1; D gene uncertain. The CDR3 covers 13 residues. V dropped 5 bases and J dropped 0 bases, with 8 bases sitting between them. The V gene's germline CDR1 is SGHRS and CDR2 YFSETQ. The CDR3 is CASRQIMNTEAFF. In DNA, the CDR3 is TGCGCCAGCAGACAAATCATGAACACTGAAGCTTTCTTT.

V is TRBV18 and J is TRBJ1-4; no definite D call. V lost 2 bases and J 0 bases, leaving 16 bases between the germline ends. Germline values: CDR1 KGHSH, CDR2 LQKENI. This CDR3 is 18 amino acids long. The CDR3: CASSPSGLQPPTNEKLFF. The CDR3 region has the DNA TGTGCCAGCTCACCATCCGGCCTCCAGCCTCCAACTAATGAAAAACTGTTTTTT.

This clone was detected only a few times. The gene calls are TRBV2 and TRBJ2-1; the D call may be TRBD1 or TRBD2 (9 bases each). This CDR3 is built from 14 residues. From germline, CDR1 is SNHLY and CDR2 FYNNEI. The CDR3 here is CASGGTGRGNEQFF. The CDR3 bases are TGTGCGAGCGGGGGGACAGGGAGGGGCAATGAGCAGTTCTTC.

The V call is TRBV7-2, the J call TRBJ2-6; D is possibly TRBD1 (5 bases). Deletions cut 3 bases from V and 2 bases from J, with 8 bases between. The CDR3 is 15 amino acids. Germline assignment: CDR1 SGHTA and CDR2 FQGNSA. This chain's CDR3 is CASSFPGTGANVLTF. The CDR3 coding sequence is TGTGCCAGCAGCTTCCCAGGGACTGGGGCCAACGTCCTGACTTTC.

This chain joins TRBV20-1 and TRBJ1-1; D unresolved. V lost 2 bases and J 4 bases, leaving 5 bases between the germline ends. CDR3 size: 11 residues. Germline CDR1 DFQATT, CDR2 SNEGSKA (reference sequence). CDR3 in amino acids: CSARLSTEAFF. CDR3 bases: TGCAGTGCTAGACTCTCCACTGAAGCTTTCTTT.

V is TRBV28 and J is TRBJ2-5; D might be TRBD2 (5 bases). Per the germline V gene, CDR1 is MDHEN and CDR2 is SYDVKM. CDR3 length equals 15 residues. Trimming shortened V by 5 bases and J by 3 bases, and 16 bases separated the two germline ends. CDR3 nucleotide sequence: TGTGCCAGCAGTCCGGGCCAAGTCGGGAAAGAGACCCAGTACTTC. Protein sequence: CASSPGQVGKETQYF.

The table lists this clone with a few counts. The chain carries TRBV12-5 and TRBJ1-1, with 7 bases that match TRBD1. V was clipped by 3 bases and J by 5 bases; unmatched bases: 18. Germline assignment: CDR1 LGHNT and CDR2 FRNRAP. This CDR3 contains 18 residues. CDR3 amino acids: CASGFRGPGRGVFTEAFF. CDR3 DNA sequence: TGTGCTAGTGGTTTTCGAGGGCCGGGCAGGGGGGTTTTTACTGAAGCTTTCTTT.

This chain links TRBV5-8 with TRBJ2-3; tentative D call: TRBD2 (5 bases). V shed 5 bases and J shed 4 bases, with 11 bases lying between them. CDR3 length: 13 residues. The germline V gene encodes CDR1 SGHTS and CDR2 YDEGEE. CDR3: CASRYEGADTQYF. The CDR3, as DNA: TGTGCCAGCAGATACGAGGGAGCAGATACGCAGTATTTT.

This clone turned up a few times. The chain links TRBV6-6 to TRBJ2-7; unclear D gene. Germline loops: CDR1 MNHNY, CDR2 SVGAGI (reference sequence). CDR3 size: 11 residues. V was shortened by 4 bases and J by 1 base, with 2 bases between the two germline ends. The CDR3 region is CASSFSYEQYF. DNA of the CDR3: TGTGCCAGCAGTTTTTCCTACGAGCAGTACTTC.

V usage is TRBV6-5 and J usage is TRBJ1-2; D perhaps matches TRBD1 (6 bases). Trimming pared 2 bases from V and 0 bases from J, leaving 10 bases between. In germline, CDR1 is MNHEY, CDR2 SVGAGI. CDR3 length: 15 amino acids. The CDR3 reads CASSYRDTTNYGYTF. The CDR3 DNA reads as TGTGCCAGCAGTTACAGGGACACTACTAACTATGGCTACACCTTC.

The genes are TRBV5-4 and TRBJ2-3; D possibly corresponds to TRBD2 (5 bases). The CDR3 is 12 residues long. Germline V lookup: CDR1 SGHNT, CDR2 YYREEE (reference sequence). With 5 bases removed from V and 2 bases from J, the gap between germline ends came to 6 bases. The CDR3 here is CASRRDTDTQYF. The CDR3 DNA follows: TGTGCCAGCAGACGGGACACAGATACGCAGTATTTT.

The rearrangement uses TRBV5-1 and TRBJ2-2, with 9 bases aligning to TRBD1. The CDR3 covers 16 residues. Trimming at V came to 4 bases and at J to 5 bases, leaving 9 bases not matched to a gene. Germline loops: CDR1 SGHRS, CDR2 YFSETQ. The chain's CDR3 is CASSPARQGGTGELFF. In DNA form, the CDR3 reads TGCGCCAGCAGCCCGGCCAGACAGGGGGGAACCGGGGAGCTGTTTTTT.

V is TRBV30 and J is TRBJ2-7; D not resolved. V was shortened by 5 bases and J by 7 bases, with 9 bases between the two germline ends. The CDR3 contains 10 residues. Per the germline V gene, CDR1 is GTSNPN and CDR2 is SVGIG (reference sequence). CDR3 nucleotide sequence: TGTGCCTGGGGCCCTAATGAGCAGTACTTC. Amino acid sequence: CAWGPNEQYF.

The chain couples TRBV5-4 to TRBJ1-4, with a weak D call TRBD1 (6 bases). V was pared by 3 bases and J by 10 bases, with 22 bases between. This CDR3 is 16 amino acids long. Germline V gives CDR1 SGHNT, CDR2 YYREEE (reference sequence). CDR3 nucleotide sequence: TGTGCCAGCAGCTCCGGGACACCCGGTAGGGGTGGAAAACTGTTTTTT. Residues: CASSSGTPGRGGKLFF.

The V gene is TRBV6-5, the J gene TRBJ1-2; no firm D call. Germline CDR1 is MNHEY and CDR2 is SVGAGI. V was shortened by 5 bases and J by 0 bases, with 10 bases between the two germline ends. The CDR3 covers 14 residues. The CDR3 protein is CASSPTRPNYGYTF. CDR3 nucleotide sequence: TGTGCCAGCAGTCCAACACGTCCTAACTATGGCTACACCTTC.

The V and J genes are TRBV19 and TRBJ1-5, with D possibly being TRBD1 (5 bases). The CDR3 has 15 residues. CDR1 LNHDA and CDR2 SQIVND come from the germline V gene (reference sequence). V shed 6 bases and J shed 7 bases, with 19 bases lying between them. CDR3 region: CASRPNWGVLQPQHF. CDR3 nucleotides: TGTGCCAGTAGGCCAAACTGGGGCGTCCTCCAGCCCCAGCATTTT.

V gene TRBV29-1 combines with J gene TRBJ1-5; TRBD1 is a possible D gene (5 bases). Germline CDR1 is SQVTM and CDR2 is ANQGSEA. Trimming took 4 bases from V and 2 from J, leaving 9 bases between them. This CDR3 has 13 residues. The CDR3 DNA reads as TGCAGCGTTGTATCGGGGGGCAATCAGCCCCAGCATTTT. Translation gives CSVVSGGNQPQHF.

This clone occurred once. The gene calls are TRBV24-1 and TRBJ2-2, with D perhaps matching TRBD2 (5 bases). Germline V gene lookup returns CDR1 KGHDR and CDR2 SFDVKD. This CDR3 is 14 amino acids long. Trimming shortened V by 4 bases and J by 6 bases, and 11 bases separated the two germline ends. CDR3 region: CATSDKPAAGELFF. In DNA, the CDR3 is TGTGCCACCAGTGACAAGCCAGCGGCCGGGGAGCTGTTTTTT.

This clone was observed a few times. This chain uses TRBV19 with TRBJ2-1; TRBD1 aligns across 10 bases. CDR1 is LNHDA, CDR2 SQIVND, per germline (reference sequence). This CDR3 comprises 18 residues. Unmatched junction bases numbered 16, after V lost 4 bases and J lost 7 bases. This CDR3 is CASSTGTGVSRRENEQFF. Here the CDR3 DNA reads TGTGCCAGTAGTACCGGGACAGGGGTTTCCCGACGCGAGAATGAGCAGTTCTTC.

This clone was recorded only once. This chain connects TRBV3-1 (or the pseudogene TRBV3-2) to TRBJ1-6, with 9 nucleotides matching TRBD1. The CDR3 extends over 15 amino acids. J gave up 5 bases and V 4 bases, and 3 bases lay outside the gene matches. From germline, CDR1 is LGHDT and CDR2 YNNKEL (reference sequence). This chain's CDR3 is CASSPRDRDNSPLHF. CDR3 coding DNA: TGTGCCAGCAGCCCACGGGACAGGGATAATTCACCCCTCCACTTT.

V and J are TRBV7-2 and TRBJ1-3; the D is unclear. CDR1 is SGHTA, CDR2 FQGNSA, per germline. The CDR3 loop spans 17 amino acids. Trimming pared 1 base from V and 0 bases from J, leaving 13 bases between. The CDR3 is CASSLVAAGPSGNTIYF. The CDR3 region has the DNA TGTGCCAGCAGCTTAGTGGCAGCCGGGCCCTCTGGAAACACCATATATTTT. Full variable domain (rest looked up from reference TRBV7-2 and TRBJ1-3): GAGVSQSPSNKVTEKGKDVELRCDPISGHTALYWYRQSLGQGLEFLIYFQGNSAPDKSGLPSDRFSAERTGGSVSTLTIQRTQQEDSAVYLCASSLVAAGPSGNTIYFGEGSWLTVV.

The chain couples TRBV4-3 to TRBJ2-5; no clear D gene. The germline V and J ends were trimmed by 0 bases and 7 bases, with 9 bases remaining between them. This CDR3 is 13 amino acids long. From germline, CDR1 is LGHNA and CDR2 YSLEER. The CDR3 DNA reads TGCGCCAGCAGCCAAGATGCGATAGCGACCCAGTACTTC. This translates into CASSQDAIATQYF.

The V and J genes are TRBV27 and TRBJ2-3; D gene ambiguous. CDR1 is MNHEY, CDR2 SMNVEV, per germline (reference sequence). The CDR3 is 14 residues long. The V gene lost 2 bases and the J gene lost 2 bases, with 8 bases spanning the gap. The CDR3, as DNA: TGTGCCAGCAGTTTAGTCAGCCCCACAGATACGCAGTATTTT. It encodes CASSLVSPTDTQYF.